Below, one T cell receptor (beta chain) is given with its context. This receptor's antigen is unknown. No per-base quality is available; no much larger clone lies one base away. V loses 0 bases of germline sequence and J loses 8 bases, and the interval between the two ends is 16 bases. The CDR3 spans 15 residues, from the cysteine through the phenylalanine. The read is trimmed to its CDR3 DNA, 45 bases read in frame from base 1. Reading the germline V gene gives CDR1 LGHNA and CDR2 YSLEER. The sample is drawn from a study of blood T cells in healthy people across ages (dated by TCRdb to the mid-2010s). Describing the broader study: In model experiments, template switching captured about one uniquely barcoded TCR beta cDNA molecule for every two T cells. Using deep sequencing normalized with unique cDNA molecular identifiers, the study measured how TCR beta repertoire diversity changes with age. The donors were split into four age groups: young (average about 16 years), middle-aged (roughly 39), aged (62) and long-lived (approximately 89). Donors of different ages were randomly distributed across sequencing lanes to avoid experimental bias. Using the same blood draw, the study looked at two additional independent replicas of 1 million unique cDNA reads for two donors, one aged 18 to 30 and the other aged 80 or older.

The approximately 39 donors, aged about 6 to 100 years, were systemically healthy Caucasian individuals from Russia. Roughly 10 milliliters of peripheral blood were drawn from each donor into EDTA-treated Vacutainer tubes. Ficoll-Paque density-gradient centrifugation was used to isolate PBMCs, with at least 6.5 million obtained per sample. Trizol reagent was used to extract total RNA from the PBMCs, yielding at least 6 micrograms per sample. For every donor, an aliquot of PBMCs went through flow cytometry to measure the percentages of naive CD45RAhigh/CD27high T cells. To prepare the library, 5' RACE was applied. The sample was run on an Illumina HiSeq 2500. A second PCR of roughly 6 to 12 cycles was performed with a sample-barcoded 5' primer and a J-beta primer mix. A template-switch 5' adaptor carrying 12 random nucleotides introduced a unique molecular identifier onto each TCR beta cDNA molecule. Each sample yielded at least 2.5 million CDR3-containing paired-end reads. First-strand cDNA synthesis was performed from all RNA using the Mint cDNA synthesis kit, with priming by a TRBC-specific oligonucleotide. After uracil-DNA glycosylase treatment, a first 18-cycle PCR used universal primers M1SS and BC2_uni_R on all cDNA. Per the authors' processing: Each sample was normalized by randomly selecting 1 million high-quality reads, each carrying a distinct molecular identifier. Reads sharing molecular identifiers were discarded rather than binned into consensus sequences. CDR3 identification, clonotype clustering and error correction used MiTCR with a Q25 quality threshold and the strictest error-elimination algorithm. A nonparametric unseen species model using Euler transformation provided a lower-bound estimate of total TCR beta diversity. In-frame beta chains were kept once TCRdb had trimmed the public reads at Q25 with fastp and called clones with MiXCR. Rows merge per CDR3 protein into single entries with the most common DNA and genes. The V and J calls were not made by the authors but by TCRdb's processing. The sample table records roughly 730,000 distinct CDR3 sequences; roughly three fifths of these occur just once. Under 30% of the sample is taken by the ten largest.

Summary of the overall study and its limitations: There was a strong correlation between observed TCR beta diversity and the percentage of naive T cells measured by flow cytometry. As age increased, observed TCR beta diversity per million T cells dropped in a roughly linear way, and a significant reduction was already evident by age about 40. Total diversity estimates from one million sequenced T cells were considered lower bounds and underestimates. Compared with the aged group, more naive CD4+ T cells, fewer expanded clones and increased TCR diversity were shown by the long-lived group, suggesting age selection. Donor CMV infection status was unknown, potentially confounding age-related changes in expanded clonotypes. Bulk unsorted PBMC profiling prevented conclusive comparison of naive and antigen-experienced compartments.

The sample taken for sequencing was blood. The V and J genes are TRBV4-3 and TRBJ1-1; TRBD1 is a possible D gene, resting on 6 matching bases. The sequence derives from a man aged 40-49 years in good health. Read as DNA, the sequence is TGCGCCAGCAGCCAAGAACGGCTTTTTAGGGGGGAAGCTTTCTTT. This gives the protein CASSQERLFRGEAFF.